The present T cell receptor (beta chain) was sequenced within a study of blood T cells in healthy people across ages. Germline V gene lookup returns CDR1 SGHAT and CDR2 FQNNGV. The CDR3 runs 14 residues. Trimming at V came to 1 base and at J to 6 bases, leaving 2 bases not matched to a gene. Healthy individuals of Caucasian origin from Russia, aged roughly 6 to 100, served as donors. Alongside a J-beta primer mix, a sample-barcoded 5' primer served in a second PCR lasting roughly 7 to 12 cycles. TCRdb independently ran MiXCR on the 5' RACE reads; one entry per CDR3 protein. This table holds around 990,000 distinct CDR3 sequences, less than 25% found once. Separately, the same data were catalogued under a study of T cells of mothers and their children. That study adds: No persistent microchimeric T cell clones were detected.

Source material: blood. The V gene is TRBV11-2, the J gene TRBJ2-5, with 10 bases identical to TRBD1. This receptor was obtained from a girl aged 2-10 years in good health. CDR3 sequence: CASSLVDRGKTQYF. As DNA, the CDR3 is TGTGCCAGCAGCTTAGTGGACAGGGGGAAGACCCAGTACTTC.